This T cell receptor beta chain appears in the sequencing data of a study of cytomegalovirus exposure and HLA in healthy donors. Findings of the study overall: A list of more than 150 TCR beta chains associated with cytomegalovirus was given. In a later analysis, an Asian-associated ancestry cluster reportedly showed fewer N-insertions than the roughly 730-donor mean. As immune exposure information, only CMV serostatus was available.

PCR primers comprised 60 Vbeta and 13 Jbeta primers. TCRdb's copy holds only in-frame clones and misses some; the assay was immunoSEQ multiplex PCR. The sample yields under 200,000 clones, 65% to 70% seen once. Comment on this clone: No antigen is known for it.

This CDR3 is 15 amino acids long. Germline CDR1 is SGHVS and CDR2 is FQNEAQ. V lost 5 bases, J lost 3 bases, and 9 bases stayed unmatched. The sample consisted of PBMCs. The V and J genes are TRBV7-8 and TRBJ1-2; 7 positions match TRBD1. The TCR originated in a woman between 18 and 30 years old in good health and CMV-seropositive. CDR3 DNA: TGTGCCAGCAGCCCACCGACAGGGCAGGACTATGGCTACACCTTC. This sequence encodes CASSPPTGQDYGYTF.